The 30 T cell receptor beta chains below come from one sample, sequenced in a study of T cell changes during pregnancy in multiple sclerosis. TCRdb keeps only in-frame clones here, not all; method: immunoSEQ multiplex PCR. The sample yields 55,000 to 80,000 clones, approximately 94% seen once. Sequenced material: peripheral blood, taken in the third trimester of pregnancy. The receptors here all came from a female donor with multiple sclerosis, enrolled in a pregnancy study.

V is TRBV27 and J is TRBJ1-4, with 7 bases matching TRBD1. CDR1 is MNHEY, CDR2 SMNVEV, per germline (reference sequence). This CDR3 region has 14 residues. Germline trimming cut 8 bases from V and 10 bases from J; bases unmatched to any gene: 13. The CDR3 sequence: CASGLGGLGVKLFF. CDR3 DNA sequence: TGTGCCAGCGGCTTAGGGGGCTTGGGTGTAAAACTGTTTTTT.

The chain recombines TRBV13 with TRBJ1-2; the match to TRBD1 covers 7 bases. The V segment lost 1 base and the J segment 3 bases; nucleotides outside the gene matches: 5. Germline loops: CDR1 PRHDT, CDR2 FYEKMQ (reference sequence). The CDR3 contains 15 residues. For the CDR3, the DNA is TGTGCCAGCAGCTTAGTCGACAGGGCGCACTATGGCTACACCTTC. Amino acids: CASSLVDRAHYGYTF.

This clone was observed a handful of times. The chain uses TRBV7-2 and TRBJ1-5; the match to TRBD1 covers 8 bases. This CDR3 is 13 amino acids long. The germline V gene has CDR1 SGHTA and CDR2 FQGNSA. Trimming cost V 5 bases and J 4 bases; bases outside gene matches: 1. CDR3 sequence reads: CASSHRGNQPQHF. In nucleotides, the CDR3 is TGTGCCAGCAGCCACAGGGGGAATCAGCCCCAGCATTTT.

The rearrangement links TRBV6-6 to TRBJ1-1, with D uncertain. This CDR3 spans 13 amino acids. V was cut by 6 bases and J by 3 bases, with 11 bases left in between. The germline V gene has CDR1 MNHNY and CDR2 SVGAGI (reference sequence). CDR3 sequence: CASSTYFDTEAFF. For the CDR3, the DNA is TGTGCCAGCAGCACCTATTTCGACACTGAAGCTTTCTTT.

In its sample, this clone was seen once. The chain has TRBV4-3 and TRBJ1-2; D remains unclear. The V and J ends lost 4 bases and 7 bases respectively, with 13 bases between them. Looked up from germline, CDR1 is LGHNA and CDR2 is YSLEER. The CDR3 sequence is 13 residues long. The CDR3 nucleotides are TGCGCCAGCAGCCGCACATTTGAGGGTGGCTACACCTTC. Translation: CASSRTFEGGYTF.

CDR3 protein: CASSRTANYEQYF. DNA for the CDR3: TGTGCCAGCAGTCGGACAGCGAACTACGAGCAGTACTTC. The chain links TRBV6-5 to TRBJ2-7; possibly TRBD1 for D (6 bases). The CDR3 consists of 13 residues. V was trimmed by 5 bases and J by 3 bases, leaving 11 bases between them. From germline, CDR1 is MNHEY and CDR2 SVGAGI.

The gene calls are TRBV9 and TRBJ2-5; 9 positions match TRBD2. This CDR3 is built from 16 residues. After removal of 4 bases from V and 5 bases from J, the junction contained 12 bases not matched to a gene. Germline CDR1 is SGDLS and CDR2 is YYNGEE. In DNA, the CDR3 is TGTGCCAGCAGCCCCCGATCTGGACTAGCGTGGGAGACCCAGTACTTC. Amino acid sequence: CASSPRSGLAWETQYF.

The V and J genes are TRBV25-1 and TRBJ1-6; D is possibly TRBD1 (5 bases). V lost 0 bases to trimming and J lost 7 bases, with 19 bases between them. The CDR3 loop spans 18 amino acids. Germline-derived CDR1 and CDR2 are MGHDK and SYGVNS. For the CDR3, the DNA is TGTGCCAGCAGTGAATATTTCGGTATTGGGGGGACGAATTCACCCCTCCACTTT. Translating it yields CASSEYFGIGGTNSPLHF.

This chain uses TRBV10-3 with TRBJ1-1; tentative D call: TRBD1 (6 bases). CDR3 length: 13 amino acids. The V end was cut by 4 bases, the J end by 3 bases, with 9 bases between. Germline loops: CDR1 ENHRY, CDR2 SYGVKD. This CDR3 reads CAISGTDYTEAFF. CDR3 in DNA: TGTGCCATCAGTGGGACAGATTACACTGAAGCTTTCTTT.

The chain combines TRBV11-2 with TRBJ1-6, with 7 positions matching TRBD1. The V and J ends lost 5 bases and 9 bases, in that order; junction bases with no gene match: 10. In germline, CDR1 is SGHAT, CDR2 FQNNGV. This CDR3 contains 15 residues. The CDR3 DNA reads as TGTGCCAGCAGCGGGTTAGGGGGCCTTGGTTCACCCCTCCACTTT. Translated, it gives CASSGLGGLGSPLHF.

This clone has just a few counts. The CDR3 sequence is CSVHRTVTNTEAFF. The CDR3 DNA reads as TGCAGCGTACATAGGACAGTGACGAACACTGAAGCTTTCTTT. The rearrangement links TRBV29-1 to TRBJ1-1; tentative D call: TRBD1 (6 bases). Germline-derived CDR1 and CDR2 are SQVTM and ANQGSEA. Trimming left V 6 bases short and J 1 base short, with 15 bases between. CDR3 length: 14 amino acids.

The chain joins TRBV10-3 to TRBJ2-1, with 11 nucleotides matching TRBD2. V shed 0 bases and J 0 bases; nucleotides not matched to a gene: 7. The CDR3 totals 19 residues. The V gene's germline CDR1 is ENHRY and CDR2 SYGVKD. This CDR3 reads CAISESETSGANSYNEQFF. As DNA, the CDR3 is TGTGCCATCAGTGAGTCAGAGACTAGCGGGGCAAACTCCTACAATGAGCAGTTCTTC.

This chain links TRBV11-2 with TRBJ1-4; the D gene is possibly TRBD1 (6 bases). There are 15 residues in the CDR3. Per germline, CDR1 SGHAT and CDR2 FQNNGV. V lost 1 base, J lost 8 bases, and 14 bases lay in between. Here the CDR3 DNA reads TGTGCCAGCAGCTTAGGCAGGGGTGTCCGGGAAAAACTGTTTTTT. This codes for CASSLGRGVREKLFF.

The rearrangement uses TRBV5-1 and TRBJ1-2; 12 nucleotides align to TRBD1. V lost 7 bases and J lost 4; bases outside the gene matches: 14. The germline CDR1 and CDR2 sequences are SGHRS and YFSETQ. The CDR3 consists of 17 residues. CDR3 loop: CASGTMGQGAGGYGYTF. CDR3 DNA sequence: TGCGCCAGCGGAACGATGGGACAGGGGGCAGGTGGCTATGGCTACACCTTC. Looking up the rest from reference TRBV5-1 and TRBJ1-2 gives the full variable domain: KAGVTQTPRYLIKTRGQQVTLSCSPISGHRSVSWYQQTPGQGLQFLFEYFSETQRNKGNFPGRFSGRQFSNSRSEMNVSTLELGDSALYLCASGTMGQGAGGYGYTFGSGTRLTVV.

CDR3 in DNA: TGTGCCAGCAGCTCCAAGGGACTGGCCCGTAATGAGCAGTTCTTC. Residues: CASSSKGLARNEQFF. The J gene is TRBJ2-1, the V gene TRBV7-8, with a possible D match to TRBD2 (6 bases). Germline loops: CDR1 SGHVS, CDR2 FQNEAQ. The V end was cut by 4 bases, the J end by 7 bases, with 17 bases between. CDR3 length: 15 residues.

The V call is TRBV7-9, the J call TRBJ1-3; TRBD1 agrees at 9 bases. CDR1 SEHNR and CDR2 FQNEAQ come from the germline V gene (reference sequence). V lost 5 bases and J lost 0; bases outside the gene matches: 5. The CDR3 has 16 amino acids. The CDR3 protein is CASSLGTGPSGNTIYF. CDR3 bases: TGTGCCAGCAGCCTAGGGACAGGGCCCTCTGGAAACACCATATATTTT.

V and J are TRBV18 and TRBJ1-5, with TRBD1 matching over 10 bases. V lost 2 bases to trimming and J lost 5 bases; unmatched junction nucleotides: 6. Germline-derived CDR1 and CDR2 are KGHSH and LQKENI. The CDR3 sequence is 16 residues long. DNA for the CDR3: TGTGCCAGCTCACCAATTATCGGGACAGGGGATCAGCCCCAGCATTTT. Translating it yields CASSPIIGTGDQPQHF.

The rearrangement joins TRBV7-6 to TRBJ1-4; D is undetermined. This CDR3 is 14 amino acids long. The germline V and J ends were trimmed by 5 bases and 8 bases, with 15 bases remaining between them. Per the germline V gene, CDR1 is SGHVS and CDR2 is FNYEAQ. DNA of the CDR3: TGTGCCAGCAGCCGATCGGGGAACAAGGAAAAACTGTTTTTT. Its protein product is CASSRSGNKEKLFF.

The V and J genes are TRBV15 and TRBJ2-3; 7 nucleotides agree with TRBD2. CDR1 LNHNV and CDR2 YYDKDF come from the germline V gene (reference sequence). The J segment lost 7 bases and the V segment lost 1 base, leaving 11 bases of the junction unmatched. This CDR3 is built from 16 residues. The CDR3: CATSRGGGEAGHTQYF. CDR3 sequence (DNA): TGTGCCACCAGCAGAGGGGGGGGTGAGGCTGGACATACGCAGTATTTT.

The genes are TRBV4-2 and TRBJ2-7, with 7 bases matching TRBD2. V was clipped by 7 bases and J by 6 bases; unmatched bases: 9. Germline V lookup: CDR1 LGHNA, CDR2 YNFKEQ. This CDR3 has 13 amino acids. In DNA form, the CDR3 reads TGTGCCAGCACCTTTACGGGGGGAGGCGAGCAGTACTTC. Its translation is CASTFTGGGEQYF.

The chain links TRBV15 to TRBJ1-1, with a weak D call TRBD1 (5 bases). V was shortened by 1 base and J by 4 bases, with 16 bases between the two germline ends. Germline V CDR1 and CDR2: LNHNV, YYDKDF (reference sequence). The CDR3 sequence is 16 residues long. CDR3 amino acids: CATSRVYGGGSTEAFF. CDR3 nucleotide sequence: TGTGCCACCAGCAGAGTTTACGGGGGAGGCTCCACTGAAGCTTTCTTT.

V usage is TRBV9 and J usage is TRBJ2-7; TRBD2 is a possible D gene (7 bases). This CDR3 has 16 residues. Trimming stripped 8 bases from V and 0 bases from J, with 21 bases between. The germline V gene encodes CDR1 SGDLS and CDR2 YYNGEE. CDR3 nucleotides: TGTGCCAGGCCGTTTTTGCGGGGGCCCCGCTCCTACGAGCAGTACTTC. Residues: CARPFLRGPRSYEQYF.

V gene TRBV9 combines with J gene TRBJ1-5; weak D call: TRBD1 (6 bases). CDR1 and CDR2 (germline): SGDLS, YYNGEE. The CDR3 has 15 amino acids. Trimming removed 4 bases at V and 7 bases at J, with 18 bases between. CDR3 amino acids: CASSPSGGAGQPQHF. In DNA form, the CDR3 reads TGTGCCAGCAGCCCGAGTGGGGGCGCAGGGCAGCCCCAGCATTTT.

V gene TRBV5-5 combines with J gene TRBJ1-5, with a possible D match to TRBD1 (6 bases). Trimming took off 0 bases at V and 7 bases at J, with 11 bases between the two ends. The CDR3 contains 14 residues. CDR1 SGHKS and CDR2 YYEKEE come from the germline V gene (reference sequence). CDR3 sequence reads: CASSLETGSQPQHF. The DNA for the CDR3 is TGTGCCAGCAGCTTGGAGACAGGATCCCAGCCCCAGCATTTT.

This clone was seen a single time. The rearrangement links TRBV2 to TRBJ1-3; 8 bases fit TRBD1. Germline V gives CDR1 SNHLY, CDR2 FYNNEI. With V trimmed by 5 bases and J by 2 bases, 8 bases remained unmatched. The CDR3 spans 16 residues. As DNA, the CDR3 is TGTGCCAGCAGTCAGCAGGGGGCGTTGGCTGGAAACACCATATATTTT. Translated, it gives CASSQQGALAGNTIYF.

This chain uses TRBV6-5 with TRBJ1-2, with D maybe TRBD1 (5 bases). Between the trimmed V and J ends, which lost 10 bases and 0 bases, there was a span of 12 bases. CDR1 is MNHEY and CDR2 is SVGAGI in the germline V gene. The CDR3 runs 13 residues. CDR3 region: CATMTEANYGYTF. The CDR3 coding sequence is TGTGCCACCATGACAGAAGCTAACTATGGCTACACCTTC.

The chain recombines TRBV7-2 with TRBJ2-7; D is unresolved. V was clipped by 1 base and J by 7 bases, with 11 bases between them. The CDR3 is made up of 13 amino acids. Germline V CDR1 and CDR2: SGHTA, FQGNSA. The CDR3 bases are TGTGCCAGCAGCTTAGTCGAGGATTTTGAGCAGTACTTC. Encoded protein: CASSLVEDFEQYF.

The chain recombines TRBV6-5 with TRBJ2-7; D gene ambiguous. Trimming left V 6 bases short and J 4 bases short, with 16 bases between. This CDR3 is built from 14 residues. The germline CDR1 and CDR2 sequences are MNHEY and SVGAGI. CDR3 protein: CASSPGRFLYEQYF. In DNA, the CDR3 is TGTGCCAGCAGCCCAGGCAGGTTCTTATACGAGCAGTACTTC.

The chain joins TRBV7-8 to TRBJ2-7, with 9 positions matching TRBD1. The germline CDR1 and CDR2 sequences are SGHVS and FQNEAQ. V lost 0 bases, J lost 5 bases, and 2 bases stayed unmatched. The CDR3 is 14 residues long. CDR3 nucleotides: TGTGCCAGCAGCTTAGCCGGGACAGGGAACGAGCAGTACTTC. It codes for CASSLAGTGNEQYF.

The chain has TRBV10-3 and TRBJ1-5, with D uncertain. Germline-derived CDR1 and CDR2 are ENHRY and SYGVKD. The CDR3 totals 13 residues. V was trimmed by 4 bases and J by 9 bases, leaving 13 bases between them. In nucleotides, the CDR3 is TGTGCCATCAGTGTGACGCCAGAGGGGCCCCAGCATTTT. This translates into CAISVTPEGPQHF.